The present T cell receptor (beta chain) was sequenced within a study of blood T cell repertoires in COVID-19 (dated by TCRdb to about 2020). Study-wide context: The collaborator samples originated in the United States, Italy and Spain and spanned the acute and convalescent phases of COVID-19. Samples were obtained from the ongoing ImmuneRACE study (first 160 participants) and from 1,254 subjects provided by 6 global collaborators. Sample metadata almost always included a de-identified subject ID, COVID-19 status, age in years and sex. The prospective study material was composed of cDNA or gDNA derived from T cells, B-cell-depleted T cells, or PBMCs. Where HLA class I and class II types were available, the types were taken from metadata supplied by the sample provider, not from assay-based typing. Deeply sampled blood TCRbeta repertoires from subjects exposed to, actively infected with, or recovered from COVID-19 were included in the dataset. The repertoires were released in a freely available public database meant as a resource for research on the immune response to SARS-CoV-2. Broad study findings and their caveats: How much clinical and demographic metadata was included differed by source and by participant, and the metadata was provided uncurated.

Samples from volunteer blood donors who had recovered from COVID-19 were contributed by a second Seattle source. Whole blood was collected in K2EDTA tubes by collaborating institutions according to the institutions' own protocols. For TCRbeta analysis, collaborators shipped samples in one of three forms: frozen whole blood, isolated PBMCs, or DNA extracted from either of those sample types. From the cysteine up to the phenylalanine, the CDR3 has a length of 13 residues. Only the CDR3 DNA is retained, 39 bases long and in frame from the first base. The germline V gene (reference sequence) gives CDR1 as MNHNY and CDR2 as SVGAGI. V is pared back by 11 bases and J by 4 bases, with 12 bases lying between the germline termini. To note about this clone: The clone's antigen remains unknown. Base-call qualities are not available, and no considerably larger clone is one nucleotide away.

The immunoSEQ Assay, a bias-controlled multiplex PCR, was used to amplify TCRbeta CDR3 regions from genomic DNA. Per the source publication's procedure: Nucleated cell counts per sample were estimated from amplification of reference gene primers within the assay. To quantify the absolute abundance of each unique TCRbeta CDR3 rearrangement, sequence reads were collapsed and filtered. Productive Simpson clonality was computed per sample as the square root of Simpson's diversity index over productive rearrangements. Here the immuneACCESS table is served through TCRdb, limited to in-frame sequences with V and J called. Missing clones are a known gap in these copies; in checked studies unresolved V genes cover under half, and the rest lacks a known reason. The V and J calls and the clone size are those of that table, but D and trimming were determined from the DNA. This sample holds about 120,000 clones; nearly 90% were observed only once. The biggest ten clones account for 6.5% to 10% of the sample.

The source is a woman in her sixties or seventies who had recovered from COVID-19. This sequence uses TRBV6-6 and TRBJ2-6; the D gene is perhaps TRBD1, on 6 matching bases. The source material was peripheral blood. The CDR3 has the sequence CAASGAGANVLTF. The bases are TGTGCCGCCTCAGGGGCCGGGGCCAACGTCCTGACTTTC.